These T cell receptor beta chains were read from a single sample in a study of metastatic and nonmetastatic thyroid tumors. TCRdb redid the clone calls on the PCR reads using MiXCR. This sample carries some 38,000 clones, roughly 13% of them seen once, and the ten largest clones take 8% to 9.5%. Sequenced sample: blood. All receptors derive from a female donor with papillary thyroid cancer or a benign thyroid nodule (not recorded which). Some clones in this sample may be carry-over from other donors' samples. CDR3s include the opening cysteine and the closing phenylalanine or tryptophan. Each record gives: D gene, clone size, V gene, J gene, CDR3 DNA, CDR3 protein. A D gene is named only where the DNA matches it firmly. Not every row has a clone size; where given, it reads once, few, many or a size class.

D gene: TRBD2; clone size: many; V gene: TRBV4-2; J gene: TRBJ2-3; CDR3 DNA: TGTGCCAGCAGCCTCTACCTACTAGCGGGGCTCACAGATACGCAGTATTTT; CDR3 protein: CASSLYLLAGLTDTQYF
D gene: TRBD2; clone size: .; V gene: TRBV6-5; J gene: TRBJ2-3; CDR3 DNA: TGTGCCAGCACTACATTGCGGGGAGGGACCCCCAACACAGATACGCAGTATTTT; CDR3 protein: CASTTLRGGTPNTDTQYF
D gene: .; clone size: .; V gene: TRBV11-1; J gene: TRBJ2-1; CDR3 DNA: TGTGCCAGCAGCCAGAGAGGGACGGAAGACAATGAGCAGTTCTTC; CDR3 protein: CASSQRGTEDNEQFF
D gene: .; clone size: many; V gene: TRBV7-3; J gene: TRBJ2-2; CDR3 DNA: TGTGCCAGTCAACGGGACATCTACACCGGGGAGCTGTTTTTT; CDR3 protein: CASQRDIYTGELFF
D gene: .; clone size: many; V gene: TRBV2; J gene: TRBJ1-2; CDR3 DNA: TGTGCCAGCACGGACAGATTCTGGCAAGGCTACACCTTC; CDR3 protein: CASTDRFWQGYTF
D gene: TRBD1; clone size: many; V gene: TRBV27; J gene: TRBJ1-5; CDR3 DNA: TGTGCCAGCAGTTTCAGGGGGAGAGGCCAGCCCCAGCATTTT; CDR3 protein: CASSFRGRGQPQHF
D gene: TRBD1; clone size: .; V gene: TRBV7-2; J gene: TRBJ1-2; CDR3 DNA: TGTGCCAGCAGCACACCGGGACAGTATGGCTACACCTTC; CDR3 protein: CASSTPGQYGYTF
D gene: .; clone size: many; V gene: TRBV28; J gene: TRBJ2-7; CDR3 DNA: TGTGCCAGCAGTTCTGGGAAATACGAGCAGTACTTC; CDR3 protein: CASSSGKYEQYF
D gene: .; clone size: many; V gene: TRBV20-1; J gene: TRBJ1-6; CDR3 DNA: TGCAGTTCCAAGACTGTTCCTGGCTCACCCCTCCACTTT; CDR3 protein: CSSKTVPGSPLHF
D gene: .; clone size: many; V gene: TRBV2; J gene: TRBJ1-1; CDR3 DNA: TGTGCCAGCAGTACAGACAGCGCTGAAGCTTTCTTT; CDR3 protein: CASSTDSAEAFF
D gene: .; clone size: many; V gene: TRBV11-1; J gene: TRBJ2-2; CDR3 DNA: TGTGCCAGCAGCTTAGGCAGGTCCGGGGAGCTGTTTTTT; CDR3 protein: CASSLGRSGELFF
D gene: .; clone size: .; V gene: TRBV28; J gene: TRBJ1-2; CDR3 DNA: TGTGCCAGCAGTTTATCGTGGTGTGGCTACACCTTC; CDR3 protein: CASSLSWCGYTF
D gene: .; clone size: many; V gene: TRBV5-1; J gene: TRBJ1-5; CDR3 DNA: TGCGCCAGCAGCTTGGAGGGGGATGGACAGCCCCAGCATTTT; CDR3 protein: CASSLEGDGQPQHF
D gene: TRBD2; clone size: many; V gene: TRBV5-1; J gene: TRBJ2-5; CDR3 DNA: TGCGCCAGCAGCTTGGGATCTGCTAGCGGAGAGACCCAGTACTTC; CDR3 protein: CASSLGSASGETQYF
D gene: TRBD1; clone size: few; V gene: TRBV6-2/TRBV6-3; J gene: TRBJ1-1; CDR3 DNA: TGTGCCAGCAGTTATCTACTCCGACAGGGGAACACTGAAGCTTTCTTT; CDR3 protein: CASSYLLRQGNTEAFF
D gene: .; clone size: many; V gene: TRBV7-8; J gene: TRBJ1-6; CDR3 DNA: TGTGCCAGCAGCCCGACCCGGGCGGGTTCACCCCTCCACTTT; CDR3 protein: CASSPTRAGSPLHF
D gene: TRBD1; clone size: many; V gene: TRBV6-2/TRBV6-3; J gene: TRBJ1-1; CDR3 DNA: TGTGCCAGCAGTTCTCGACCGGGGACAGGGGGCTGGGACGCTGAAGCTTTCTTT; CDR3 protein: CASSSRPGTGGWDAEAFF
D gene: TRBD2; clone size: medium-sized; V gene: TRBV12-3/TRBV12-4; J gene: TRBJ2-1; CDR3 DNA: TGTGCCAGCAGTTTGAGTAGCGGGAGCGATGAGCAGTTCTTC; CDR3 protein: CASSLSSGSDEQFF
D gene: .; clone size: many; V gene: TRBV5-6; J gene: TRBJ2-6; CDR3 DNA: TGTGCCAGCAGCTTGGGCTCTGGGGCCAACGTCCTGACTTTC; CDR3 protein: CASSLGSGANVLTF
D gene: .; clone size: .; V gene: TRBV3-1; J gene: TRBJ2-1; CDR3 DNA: TGTGCCAGCAGCAAGGACGGGGGAGGCTACAATGAGCAGTTCTTC; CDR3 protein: CASSKDGGGYNEQFF
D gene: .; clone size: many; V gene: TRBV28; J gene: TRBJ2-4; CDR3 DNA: TGTGCCAGCAGTTTAGGGTTAGTAGACAAAAACATTCAGTACTTC; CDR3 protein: CASSLGLVDKNIQYF
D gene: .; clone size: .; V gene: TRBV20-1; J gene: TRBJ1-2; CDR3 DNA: TGCAGTGCTAGATCCGGGGCCAACTATGGCTACACCTTC; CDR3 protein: CSARSGANYGYTF